This TCR beta chain was captured in a study of blood T cell repertoires in COVID-19. Study context: The samples span acute and convalescent COVID-19 from the United States, Italy and Spain. T cells, B-cell-depleted T cells, or PBMCs provided the cDNA or gDNA that served as material.

The CDR3 is 12 amino acids. Germline V gene data show CDR1 as MNHEY and CDR2 as SMNVEV (reference sequence). Trimming stripped 3 bases from V and 0 bases from J, with 3 bases between. Authors' processing steps: Cell counts per sample came from amplifying reference gene primers. Using immunoSEQ multiplex PCR, the repertoire was profiled, and TCRdb retains in-frame clones only, with some absent. V and J calls plus clone size are reproduced from that table; the DNA served to infer D and trimming. The top ten hold 0.76% of the sample, which has 150,000 to 250,000 clones, about 95% seen once. Followed longitudinally, the Seattle patients had been enrolled during active infection.

This receptor was obtained from a man aged 30 to 45 with COVID-19, enrolled during active disease. The chain combines TRBV27 with TRBJ2-7; D remains unclear. Sequenced sample: peripheral blood. CDR3: CASSFSSYEQYF. The CDR3 DNA follows: TGTGCCAGCAGTTTCTCCTCCTACGAGCAGTACTTC.